The T cell receptor beta chain under discussion was sequenced for a study of T cell responses to AZD1222 COVID-19 vaccine. Turning to the study itself: Second-dose timings of about 4 or about 12 weeks were pooled.

Only in-frame clones appear in the TCRdb table, and some are missing; sequencing was by immunoSEQ multiplex PCR. The sample includes some 140,000 clones, under 95% seen only once; the top ten take 18%. Points on this clone: The antigen is unknown.

Regarding the study as a whole: Unmutated variant regions are reportedly targeted by nearly half of spike-specific TCRs.

Germline V lookup: CDR1 DFQATT, CDR2 SNEGSKA (reference sequence). This CDR3 spans 14 amino acids. V was clipped by 3 bases and J by 4 bases, with 15 bases between them. Sample: peripheral blood, taken on day 0 of AZD1222 vaccination. This chain connects TRBV20-1 to TRBJ1-1; a possible D gene is TRBD1 (6 bases). This TCR derives from an adult in good health. The CDR3 DNA reads as TGCAGTGCTAGTGGAGCGGGCAGGGGCACTGAAGCTTTCTTT. It specifies CSASGAGRGTEAFF.